This section outlines one TCR beta chain sequence together with its context. The specificity of this receptor is unknown. The input lacks base qualities; no much larger clone sits a single base away. This sample was sequenced with an Illumina HiSeq 2500. Quantitative 5'-RACE with molecular barcodes was the method used to prepare the TCR beta libraries. In the source study's methods: A new computational method based on a probabilistic model of VDJ rearrangement was used to identify disease-linked TCR variants. TCRdb reran the public reads through fastp at Q25 and MiXCR, keeping productive beta chains. Identical CDR3 protein sequences are pooled into one entry, listed with their most common genes and DNA. These V and J calls are TCRdb output, not the study's own analysis. A total of a few hundred thousand distinct CDR3 sequences appear in this sample, about 20% of them only once. The top ten constitute roughly a sixth of the sample.

The entry originates in a study of CD8 T cells in ankylosing spondylitis (dated by TCRdb to about 2017). In terms of the full investigation: The study profiled T cell receptor beta repertoires in healthy donors and ankylosing spondylitis patients to find disease-linked TCR variants. In total, the full study cohort was made up of 108 healthy donors and about two dozen ankylosing spondylitis patients. Peripheral blood was sampled, and synovial fluid was also collected from ankylosing spondylitis patients. Overall results and qualifications from the work: Significant enrichment of the disease-linked clones was reported in matched synovial fluid samples from ankylosing spondylitis patients. In peripheral blood, the disease-linked clones were found at relatively low frequencies and had a CD8+ phenotype. Blood from ankylosing spondylitis patients appeared to be characterized by a TCR beta motif composed of 7 to 9 highly homologous amino acid variants. Some TCR beta motif variants had previously been reported in synovial fluid and blood of reactive arthritis patients, which suggested common disease-initiation mechanisms.

Including the terminal cysteine and phenylalanine, the CDR3 comprises 13 residues. The read is trimmed to its CDR3 DNA, 39 bases read in frame from base 1. CDR1 and CDR2 are drawn from the germline V gene: MNHEY, SVGEGT. Trimming takes 2 bases from V and 6 bases from J, and the germline ends sit 11 bases apart. The sequence came from a male donor with ankylosing spondylitis. Sequenced sample: blood, either unsorted or a sorted T cell fraction (not recorded which). This chain joins TRBV6-2 or TRBV6-3 to TRBJ2-7, with TRBD2 perhaps the D gene, on 6 matching bases. Here the CDR3 is given as CASSYRLGGEQYF. The DNA is TGTGCCAGCAGTTACCGACTAGGAGGCGAGCAGTACTTC.